This T cell receptor beta chain was captured by sequencing in a study of blood T cell repertoires in COVID-19. The wider study: Sources were T cells, B-cell-depleted T cells, or PBMCs; the material itself was cDNA or gDNA.

TCRdb's table, derived via immunoSEQ multiplex PCR, lists solely in-frame clones and lacks some. Of approximately 230,000 clones detected, roughly 85% appear once; the ten largest clones hold over 2%. Germline CDR1 and CDR2: SGHRS and YFSETQ. V was trimmed by 0 bases and J by 7 bases, leaving 11 bases between them. The CDR3 is 13 residues long. The sample consisted of peripheral blood. The rearrangement uses TRBV5-1 and TRBJ2-7; no firm D call. This clonotype originated in a young man who had recovered from COVID-19. The CDR3 sequence is CASSLDRLVEQYF. The CDR3, as DNA: TGCGCCAGCAGCTTGGATCGGCTAGTTGAGCAGTACTTC.